This T cell receptor (beta chain) was found in a study of T-cell reconstitution after alpha-beta-depleted transplantation in children. As it was prepared, the TCRbeta library received unique molecular identifiers. TCRdb reanalysed the PCR reads using MiXCR and keeps one entry per CDR3 protein. Of around 440,000 distinct CDR3 sequences in the sample, 15% to 20% were seen once. This clonotype was seen a few times. What it binds is not known. Study observations and caveats: After transplant, at about two months, alpha-beta T cells were reportedly derived from several hundred expanded graft clones.

This CDR3 region has 15 residues. Trimming took 4 bases from V and 2 from J, leaving 14 bases between them. This TCR was sampled from a boy younger than two who had a stem cell transplant for Wiskott-Aldrich syndrome, so the T cells may come from the graft donor. The source was PBMCs, mostly from graft donor cells, collected 360 days after TCRalphabeta/CD19-depleted stem cell transplant. The chain couples TRBV12-3 or TRBV12-4 to TRBJ1-2, with D hard to call. DNA for the CDR3: TGTGCCAGCAGTTCTCCTCCCGGAGGAAACTATGGCTACACCTTC. It is translated as CASSSPPGGNYGYTF.